This TCR beta chain was found in a study of shared clonotypes between healthy human individuals. The CDR3 has 15 amino acids. Trimming removed 2 bases at V and 5 bases at J, with 16 bases between. Germline lookup yields CDR1 KGHSH and CDR2 LQKENI. Using immunoSEQ multiplex PCR, the repertoire was profiled, and TCRdb retains in-frame clones only, with some absent. This sample has roughly 2 million clones, with approximately 95% found just once. The chain links TRBV18 to TRBJ2-7; tentative D call: TRBD1 (6 bases). The clonotype originates from a man between 18 and 35 years old in good health. The sample was naive CD4+ T cells sorted from blood. Described subset: CD45RA+ positively selected. CDR3 residues: CASSPSTGSRDEQYF. The CDR3 DNA is TGTGCCAGCTCACCAAGTACAGGGAGTAGGGACGAGCAGTACTTC.